These 3 T cell receptor beta chains share one sample of origin, sequenced in a study of early T cells in non-severe SARS-CoV-2 infection. TCRdb recomputed calls from the 5' RACE reads with MiXCR, one row per CDR3 protein. The sample carries about 20,000 distinct CDR3 sequences, around 4.8% recorded once. The sample consisted of whole blood. These receptors all stem from an adult who was a healthcare worker with PCR-confirmed SARS-CoV-2 infection or an uninfected control (not recorded which).

This clonotype was recorded many times. The chain recombines TRBV5-1 with TRBJ2-7; perhaps TRBD1 as D (7 bases). The CDR3 loop spans 18 amino acids. Germline V gene data show CDR1 as SGHRS and CDR2 as YFSETQ. The V end was cut by 4 bases, the J end by 4 bases, with 27 bases between. The CDR3 DNA sequence: TGCGCCAGCAGCCCAGGGCAGGGGGGCACCCCTGGGTTATACGAGCAGTACTTC. It translates to CASSPGQGGTPGLYEQYF.

This clonotype was observed at least ten times. At one of its ends the junction is not consistent with the germline gene, which may arise from a read error. The CDR3 reads CANSTAGGGYNEQFF. In DNA, the CDR3 is TGTGCCAACAGTACCGCGGGAGGAGGGTACAATGAGCAGTTCTTC. V gene TRBV6-2 or TRBV6-3 combines with J gene TRBJ2-1, with TRBD2 matching over 8 bases. The length of the CDR3 is 15 residues. From germline, CDR1 is MNHEY and CDR2 SVGEGT.

Only a few counts were recorded for this clonotype. The chain has TRBV6-2 or TRBV6-3 and TRBJ2-5; 12 bases are shared with TRBD2. Germline lookup yields CDR1 MNHEY and CDR2 SVGEGT. Trimming removed 4 bases from V and 2 bases from J; junction bases left unmatched: 8. CDR3 length equals 17 residues. The CDR3 sequence: CASSSPRLAGAQETQYF. The CDR3 DNA reads TGTGCCAGCAGTTCCCCTCGACTAGCGGGGGCGCAAGAGACCCAGTACTTC.